The source of this TCR beta chain is a study of blood T cell repertoires in COVID-19. Study overall: Samples taken during acute and convalescent COVID-19 were collected in the United States, Italy and Spain. PBMCs, B-cell-depleted T cells, or T cells provided the cDNA or gDNA that made up the material.

CDR3 size: 15 residues. With 5 bases clipped from V and 9 bases from J, the junction kept 8 bases outside the gene matches. Germline CDR1 reads SEHNR; CDR2 reads FQNEAQ (reference sequence). Study processing details: The assay estimated nucleated cells by amplifying reference gene primers. Repertoires were generated with immunoSEQ multiplex PCR, while TCRdb's copy carries only in-frame clones and drops some. The V and J calls and clone size were taken over from that table, and D and trimming were inferred from the DNA. The sample lists some 150,000 clones, 80% to 90% seen once, with 6.5% to 9% in the top ten.

Input material: peripheral blood. The V and J genes are TRBV7-9 and TRBJ1-6, with TRBD1 matching over 9 bases. This TCR was sampled from a woman aged 45-59 years in a cohort sampled during active or convalescent COVID-19. The CDR3 DNA reads as TGTGCCAGCAGCGACCAACAGGGGGCGCGTTCACCCCTCCACTTT. Its translation: CASSDQQGARSPLHF.